These 6 T cell receptor beta chains were sequenced from one sample in a study of CD8+ T cells in alopecia areata. Regarding treatment: oral pan-JAK inhibitor, 5-10 mg twice daily. Following RNA extraction, reverse transcription yielded cDNA that acted as the sequencing template. This table comes from immunoSEQ multiplex PCR, and its TCRdb copy is limited to in-frame clones, with some not included. The sample contains approximately 160,000 clones, less than 70% of which appear only once. The source material was CD4+ T cells sorted from blood, sampled at week 24, from a patient treated with tofacitinib. The receptor source for this set is a human donor with alopecia areata.

Concerning this clone: At one end, the junction sequence differs from germline, possibly due to a read error. The chain uses TRBV10-3 and TRBJ2-3; 7 bases map to TRBD1. The CDR3 runs to 13 residues. The germline gives CDR1 ENHRY, CDR2 SYGVKD. DNA for the CDR3: TGTGCCACGGGTGACAGGGTTGCAGATACGCAGTATTTC. It codes for CATGDRVADTQYF.

The chain carries TRBV29-1 and TRBJ2-3, with D perhaps given as TRBD1 or TRBD2 (5 bases each). The CDR3 sequence is 8 residues long. CDR1 is SQVTM and CDR2 is ANQGSEA in the germline V gene. The CDR3 bases are TGCAGTCGGGAAGGGGAGTATTTT. Residues: CSREGEYF.

This chain joins TRBV4-2 and TRBJ2-1; D uncertain. This CDR3 is 12 amino acids long. The V end lost 0 bases, the J end lost 9 bases, and 6 bases lay between the germline ends. Per the germline V gene, CDR1 is LGHNA and CDR2 is YNFKEQ. Here the CDR3 DNA reads TGTGCCAGCAGCCAAGAGTCGACTGAGCAGTTCTTC. It specifies CASSQESTEQFF.

As regards this clone: Within the sample, other DNA sequences also encode this same CDR3. The genes are TRBV20-1 and TRBJ2-7; D is undetermined. The CDR3 sequence is 11 residues long. Germline CDR1 reads DFQATT; CDR2 reads SNEGSKA (reference sequence). V shed 1 base and J shed 3 bases, with 4 bases lying between them. CDR3 in amino acids: CSARVGYEQYF. For the CDR3, the DNA is TGCAGTGCTAGAGTCGGCTACGAGCAGTACTTC.

The chain employs TRBV5-1 and TRBJ2-3; D remains unclear. From germline, CDR1 is SGHRS and CDR2 YFSETQ. The CDR3 loop spans 15 amino acids. V was shortened by 3 bases and J by 1 base, with 12 bases between the two germline ends. The CDR3 sequence: CASSYDPGRTDTQYF. Written as DNA, the CDR3 is TGCGCCAGCAGCTACGACCCCGGACGCACAGATACGCAGTATTTT.

The chain employs TRBV5-4 and TRBJ2-7; D unclear. Trimming shortened V by 0 bases and J by 3 bases, and 7 bases separated the two germline ends. Germline V gene lookup returns CDR1 SGHNT and CDR2 YYREEE (reference sequence). CDR3 length: 13 residues. The CDR3 here is CASSLADGYEQYF. CDR3 sequence (DNA): TGTGCCAGCAGCTTGGCCGATGGCTACGAGCAGTACTTC.